This T cell receptor beta chain was sequenced during a study of T cell responses to AZD1222 COVID-19 vaccine. Study-wide points: Repertoires in all cases were sampled only once the peak T cell response had passed. Donors in the cohort were predominantly white British and more often female, and clonal diversity was possibly underestimated.

Generated by immunoSEQ multiplex PCR, the TCRdb table keeps only in-frame clones and is missing some. Of about 100,000 clones listed, 90% to 95% are singletons. A remark on this clone: The antigen remains undetermined.

Pooled together were second doses at about 4 or about 12 weeks. The CDR3 has 13 amino acids. Germline trimming cut 4 bases from V and 7 bases from J; bases unmatched to any gene: 3. Germline CDR1 and CDR2: SQVTM and ANQGSEA. Sequencing was performed on peripheral blood, taken 28 days after the second AZD1222 dose. This TCR was recovered from an adult who received the AZD1222 COVID-19 vaccine. The gene calls are TRBV29-1 and TRBJ2-1; 11 bases map to TRBD2. CDR3 nucleotide sequence: TGCAGCGTTGGGCTAGCGGGAGGAAATGAGCAGTTCTTC. Translated, it gives CSVGLAGGNEQFF.